One sample yielded the 25 T cell receptor beta chains listed below, sequenced in a study of control samples from healthy donors and cancer patients. Clones were sequenced by immunoSEQ multiplex PCR, and TCRdb holds only the in-frame ones, with some missing. The sample has some 90,000 clones; approximately 91% are singletons. Specimen: blood. These receptors were collected from a woman aged 25-40 years in good health.

The chain is built from TRBV6-2 or TRBV6-3 and TRBJ1-5; D is ambiguous. The germline V gene encodes CDR1 MNHEY and CDR2 SVGEGT. Trimming pared 2 bases from V and 0 bases from J, leaving 8 bases between. The CDR3 consists of 15 residues. The CDR3 loop reads CASSYVGNSNQPQHF. In nucleotides, the CDR3 is TGTGCCAGCAGTTACGTTGGAAATAGCAATCAGCCCCAGCATTTT.

V usage is TRBV7-2 and J usage is TRBJ2-3; D possibly corresponds to TRBD2 (6 bases). This CDR3 has 13 residues. V was pared by 6 bases and J by 0 bases, with 7 bases between. Germline V lookup: CDR1 SGHTA, CDR2 FQGNSA. The CDR3 DNA sequence: TGTGCCAGCAGGGGGACTAGCACAGATACGCAGTATTTT. Protein product: CASRGTSTDTQYF.

This clone was seen once. V gene TRBV6-4 combines with J gene TRBJ1-5, with a tentative D call TRBD1 (5 bases). The length of the CDR3 is 18 residues. V was cut by 3 bases and J by 1 base, with 19 bases left in between. In germline, CDR1 is MRHNA, CDR2 SNTAGT. CDR3 protein: CASSETEQEKWSNQPQHF. The CDR3 bases are TGTGCCAGCAGTGAAACGGAACAGGAGAAGTGGAGCAATCAGCCCCAGCATTTT.

V usage is TRBV6-5 and J usage is TRBJ1-2; 7 nucleotides align to TRBD1. V shed 10 bases, J shed 4 bases, and the junction held 15 bases outside the gene matches. Germline loops: CDR1 MNHEY, CDR2 SVGAGI. The CDR3 runs to 15 residues. The chain's CDR3 is CATSMGGTGVYGYTF. As DNA, the CDR3 is TGTGCCACTTCTATGGGTGGTACAGGGGTCTATGGCTACACCTTC.

The chain is built from TRBV9 and TRBJ1-5; 7 nucleotides match TRBD1. The CDR3 length is 14 residues. Trimming cost V 4 bases and J 5 bases; bases outside gene matches: 6. Germline V lookup: CDR1 SGDLS, CDR2 YYNGEE. The CDR3 here is CASSLRDRDQPQHF. In DNA form, the CDR3 reads TGTGCCAGCAGCTTAAGAGACAGGGATCAGCCCCAGCATTTT.

This clone was picked up a small number of times. The chain uses TRBV6-1 and TRBJ1-2, with TRBD1 matching over 7 bases. CDR1 MNHNS and CDR2 SASEGT come from the germline V gene. This CDR3 spans 15 amino acids. The trim removed 1 base at V and 5 bases at J, leaving 7 bases unmatched. CDR3 in amino acids: CASSEGRGLGYGYTF. Here the CDR3 DNA reads TGTGCCAGCAGTGAAGGAAGGGGGCTGGGATATGGCTACACCTTC.

The chain has TRBV5-1 and TRBJ2-3; 8 nucleotides line up with TRBD2. Trimming at V came to 1 base and at J to 2 bases, leaving 6 bases not matched to a gene. Germline values: CDR1 SGHRS, CDR2 YFSETQ. CDR3 size: 16 residues. As DNA, the CDR3 is TGCGCCAGCAGCTTGTCGGGGGGGACCTACACAGATACGCAGTATTTT. As protein: CASSLSGGTYTDTQYF.

The chain employs TRBV5-1 and TRBJ2-3; D ambiguous. The germline gives CDR1 SGHRS, CDR2 YFSETQ. This CDR3 spans 15 amino acids. The V gene lost 0 bases and the J gene lost 0 bases, with 8 bases spanning the gap. The CDR3 reads CASSLGGGSTDTQYF. Here the CDR3 DNA reads TGCGCCAGCAGCTTGGGAGGCGGAAGCACAGATACGCAGTATTTT.

This chain joins TRBV4-2 and TRBJ1-1; 8 bases align to TRBD1. J lost 1 base, V lost 6 bases, and 4 bases had no gene match. This CDR3 has 14 amino acids. Germline V gene lookup returns CDR1 LGHNA and CDR2 YNFKEQ. The CDR3 DNA reads TGTGCCAGCAGTCAGGACAGGGAGAACACTGAAGCTTTCTTT. Its translation: CASSQDRENTEAFF.

The J gene is TRBJ1-2, the V gene TRBV30; D possibly corresponds to TRBD1 (6 bases). The ends were cut back, 2 bases at V and 4 bases at J, with 17 bases in the middle. The CDR3 is made up of 15 amino acids. Germline V gene data show CDR1 as GTSNPN and CDR2 as SVGIG (reference sequence). The CDR3: CAWSRDRISLYGYTF. CDR3 bases: TGTGCCTGGAGTAGAGACAGGATCTCCCTCTATGGCTACACCTTC.

The rearrangement uses TRBV5-1 and TRBJ1-6; no reliable D call. The CDR3 consists of 14 residues. Germline V gene data show CDR1 as SGHRS and CDR2 as YFSETQ. The V end lost 9 bases, the J end lost 7 bases, and 17 bases lay between the germline ends. The CDR3 nucleotides read TGCGCCACCAAGGACGGTTCTATAAATTCACCCCTCCACTTT. Amino acids: CATKDGSINSPLHF.

This chain links TRBV6-5 with TRBJ2-4; 7 bases agree with TRBD1. After removal of 7 bases from V and 3 bases from J, the junction contained 9 bases not matched to a gene. Germline CDR1 is MNHEY and CDR2 is SVGAGI. This CDR3 has 15 residues. CDR3 in amino acids: CASTEGGGGKNIQYF. In DNA form, the CDR3 reads TGTGCCAGCACCGAAGGGGGCGGTGGCAAAAACATTCAGTACTTC.

The chain is built from TRBV6-2 or TRBV6-3 and TRBJ2-7; D is ambiguous. Trimming cost V 4 bases and J 3 bases, with 7 bases left between them. The CDR3 consists of 12 residues. Germline V gives CDR1 MNHEY, CDR2 SVGEGT. CDR3 amino acids: CASSLQIYEQYF. The CDR3 region has the DNA TGTGCCAGCAGTTTACAAATCTACGAGCAGTACTTC.

This clone was recorded only once. In DNA form, the CDR3 reads TGTGCCAGCGCCCCTCGACTAGGACTAGACGAGCAGTACTTC. It is translated as CASAPRLGLDEQYF. The chain has TRBV18 and TRBJ2-5; 7 bases fit TRBD2. The DNA end lines up better with TRBJ2-7; the J call may be wrong. The CDR3 has 14 residues. Germline CDR1 KGHSH, CDR2 LQKENI.

CDR3 residues: CASRPRGGYTF. Here the CDR3 DNA reads TGTGCCAGCAGACCCAGGGGGGGCTACACCTTC. The genes are TRBV21-1 and TRBJ1-2; the DNA was not used to check the table's D call, TRBD1. TRBV21-1 is noted as a pseudogene. CDR3 length: 11 amino acids.

The chain employs TRBV30 and TRBJ2-7; possibly TRBD1 for D (6 bases). This CDR3 is built from 17 residues. V lost 4 bases to trimming and J lost 0 bases, with 22 bases between them. The V gene's germline CDR1 is GTSNPN and CDR2 SVGIG (reference sequence). The CDR3 DNA reads as TGTGCCTGGACTTACCCGTGGGGGCGGAGGAGCTCCTACGAGCAGTACTTC. Translating gives CAWTYPWGRRSSYEQYF.

CDR3 sequence reads: CASTLSGGDGYTF. The CDR3 nucleotides read TGTGCCAGTACCCTGTCAGGGGGGGATGGCTACACCTTC. The chain couples TRBV19 to TRBJ1-2; 7 nucleotides align to TRBD1. V lost 7 bases to trimming and J lost 6 bases; unmatched junction nucleotides: 8. The CDR3 totals 13 residues. From germline, CDR1 is LNHDA and CDR2 SQIVND (reference sequence).

CDR3 amino acids: CASSSVGQFGHTF. CDR3 coding DNA: TGTGCCAGCAGCTCGGTGGGACAGTTTGGGCACACCTTC. The J gene is TRBJ1-2, the V gene TRBV7-8; 7 nucleotides agree with TRBD1. Germline V gene sequence: CDR1 SGHVS, CDR2 FQNEAQ. J lost 12 bases, V lost 4 bases, and 11 bases had no gene match. This CDR3 region has 13 residues.

The J gene is TRBJ2-7, the V gene TRBV2; 10 bases align to TRBD1. The CDR3 runs 16 residues. The V and J ends lost 6 bases and 5 bases, in that order; junction bases with no gene match: 13. Per germline, CDR1 SNHLY and CDR2 FYNNEI. For the CDR3, the DNA is TGTGCCAGCAGGCGTCGGTCCGGGACAGGGGACCACGAGCAGTACTTC. It codes for CASRRRSGTGDHEQYF.

This clone has a single count. The V call is TRBV4-1, the J call TRBJ1-3; no clear D. The CDR3 is 16 amino acids. Trimming cost V 3 bases and J 1 base, with 13 bases left between them. CDR1 and CDR2 (germline): MGHRA, YSYEKL. The CDR3 sequence is CASSQFAEPSGNTIYF. In DNA form, the CDR3 reads TGCGCCAGCAGCCAGTTCGCAGAACCTTCTGGAAACACCATATATTTT.

The rearrangement uses TRBV10-1 and TRBJ2-7, with TRBD1 matching 9 bases. The ends lost 5 bases at V and 6 bases at J; junction bases unmatched: 8. Germline lookup yields CDR1 WNHNN and CDR2 SYGVQD (reference sequence). The CDR3 extends over 14 amino acids. The CDR3 coding sequence is TGCGCCAGCAGTCACACGGGACAGGGATCCGAGCAGTACTTC. Residues: CASSHTGQGSEQYF.

The sample holds one count of this clone. J is TRBJ1-4 and V is TRBV14, with D possibly TRBD1 on 6 matching bases. Germline CDR1 reads SGHDN; CDR2 reads FVKESK. The CDR3 is made up of 14 amino acids. Trimming stripped 4 bases from V and 10 bases from J, with 16 bases between. This CDR3 reads CASSPKGGQGKLFF. The DNA for the CDR3 is TGTGCCAGCAGCCCGAAGGGGGGCCAGGGAAAACTGTTTTTT.

The rearrangement uses TRBV12-3 or TRBV12-4 and TRBJ1-2; D call uncertain. The CDR3 runs to 13 residues. Trimming cost V 1 base and J 1 base, with 4 bases left between them. The CDR3 is CASSLVDNYGYTF. DNA of the CDR3: TGTGCCAGCAGTTTAGTAGATAACTATGGCTACACCTTC.

The rearrangement uses TRBV6-5 and TRBJ2-3; 11 positions match TRBD1. This CDR3 contains 14 residues. Germline V gene lookup returns CDR1 MNHEY and CDR2 SVGAGI. The ends lost 4 bases at V and 10 bases at J; junction bases unmatched: 7. The CDR3: CASSSRTGGAAQYF. The DNA of the CDR3 is TGTGCCAGCAGTTCCCGGACAGGGGGCGCGGCGCAGTATTTT.

The chain links TRBV19 to TRBJ1-4; D call uncertain. The V gene's germline CDR1 is LNHDA and CDR2 SQIVND (reference sequence). V lost 0 bases and J lost 7, with 15 bases in between. CDR3 length: 16 residues. CDR3 sequence reads: CASSIDLSRPGEKLFF. The CDR3 bases are TGTGCCAGTAGTATAGATCTATCGCGGCCGGGTGAAAAACTGTTTTTT.